This entry lists 21 T cell receptor beta chains sequenced from one sample in a study of long-term antiretroviral therapy in people with HIV. The assay used was immunoSEQ (version v3.0), run at survey level. Method: immunoSEQ multiplex PCR; TCRdb's copy keeps in-frame clones and lacks some. The sample has some 24,000 clones, roughly 77% seen once. Here the sequenced sample was unsorted PBMCs, taken 4.4 years after starting antiretroviral therapy. These receptor sequences come from a young man with HIV.

The rearrangement uses TRBV5-4 and TRBJ1-1; tentatively, D is TRBD1 (6 bases). The germline V and J ends were trimmed by 4 bases and 1 base, with 8 bases remaining between them. CDR3 length equals 13 residues. Germline CDR1 reads SGHNT; CDR2 reads YYREEE (reference sequence). CDR3 in amino acids: CASSGGQNTEAFF. The CDR3 region has the DNA TGTGCCAGCAGCGGGGGGCAGAACACTGAAGCTTTCTTT.

The chain is built from TRBV7-9 and TRBJ2-1, with TRBD1 matching over 8 bases. The CDR3 is 18 residues long. Germline lookup yields CDR1 SEHNR and CDR2 FQNEAQ (reference sequence). V gave up 2 bases and J gave up 0 bases; unmatched junction bases: 9. CDR3 in DNA: TGTGCCAGCAGCTTAAGGGGTGGACAGGGCAACTCCTACAATGAGCAGTTCTTC. Protein product: CASSLRGGQGNSYNEQFF.

The V and J genes are TRBV5-1 and TRBJ2-2; D unclear. This CDR3 contains 17 residues. In germline, CDR1 is SGHRS, CDR2 YFSETQ. The ends were cut back, 2 bases at V and 1 base at J, with 15 bases in the middle. The CDR3, as DNA: TGCGCCAGCAGCTTCGGCAGAGCCTTCGAGAACACCGGGGAGCTGTTTTTT. This gives the protein CASSFGRAFENTGELFF.

The rearrangement links TRBV4-3 to TRBJ1-4; 8 bases align to TRBD1. CDR3 length equals 16 residues. V shed 0 bases and J 8 bases; nucleotides not matched to a gene: 8. CDR1 and CDR2 from the germline V gene are LGHNA and YSLEER. CDR3 nucleotides: TGCGCCAGCAGCCAAGAGCGCGGGACAGGTCGGGAAAAACTGTTTTTT. Translation: CASSQERGTGREKLFF.

In DNA, the CDR3 is TGTGCCAGCAGCTGGGGGGGCGAGGCTGGCACTGAAGCTTTCTTT. It translates to CASSWGGEAGTEAFF. The J gene is TRBJ1-1, the V gene TRBV5-6; the D gene is possibly TRBD1 (6 bases). Germline loops: CDR1 SGHDT, CDR2 YYEEEE. V lost 3 bases and J lost 4, with 16 bases in between. CDR3 length: 15 residues.

The CDR3 is CASSLSRDRGRTDTQYF. In DNA form, the CDR3 reads TGCGCCAGCAGCTTGTCCCGGGACAGGGGGCGGACAGATACGCAGTATTTT. The chain joins TRBV5-1 to TRBJ2-3, with TRBD1 identical over 12 bases. The V gene's germline CDR1 is SGHRS and CDR2 YFSETQ. The CDR3 loop spans 17 amino acids. Germline trimming cut 1 base from V and 3 bases from J; bases unmatched to any gene: 6.

The rearrangement links TRBV9 to TRBJ2-1, with 8 bases lining up with TRBD2. CDR1 and CDR2 (germline): SGDLS, YYNGEE. The CDR3 sequence is 16 residues long. V lost 3 bases to trimming and J lost 9 bases; unmatched junction nucleotides: 14. CDR3 in amino acids: CASSATLAGLGTEQFF. In DNA, the CDR3 is TGTGCCAGCAGCGCCACCCTAGCGGGCCTGGGGACTGAGCAGTTCTTC.

This chain uses TRBV5-8 with TRBJ2-7, with 12 bases that match TRBD2. V lost 2 bases to trimming and J lost 0 bases; unmatched junction nucleotides: 6. This CDR3 spans 17 amino acids. The germline V gene encodes CDR1 SGHTS and CDR2 YDEGEE. The CDR3 DNA follows: TGTGCCAGCAGCTTCGGACTAGCGGGAACCTTCTCCTACGAGCAGTACTTC. Protein: CASSFGLAGTFSYEQYF.

The rearrangement uses TRBV19 and TRBJ2-2; D is unresolved. Germline CDR1 LNHDA, CDR2 SQIVND (reference sequence). Trimming took off 7 bases at V and 2 bases at J, with 14 bases between the two ends. CDR3 length equals 15 residues. The CDR3 DNA follows: TGTGCCAGTACCCTTGGGCGGCTCAACACCGGGGAGCTGTTTTTT. Residues: CASTLGRLNTGELFF.

The chain is built from TRBV6-5 and TRBJ2-3, with D possibly called TRBD1 or TRBD2 (6 bases each). Trimming removed 3 bases at V and 4 bases at J, with 17 bases between. Germline-derived CDR1 and CDR2 are MNHEY and SVGAGI. The CDR3 has 16 amino acids. The CDR3 protein is CASSYYGGVGADTQYF. As DNA, the CDR3 is TGTGCCAGCAGTTATTACGGGGGCGTGGGCGCAGATACGCAGTATTTT.

This clone was picked up a small number of times. The rearrangement links TRBV19 to TRBJ1-1, with D possibly being TRBD1 (6 bases). CDR3 length: 16 residues. V lost 0 bases and J lost 0, with 11 bases in between. Per germline, CDR1 LNHDA and CDR2 SQIVND (reference sequence). The CDR3 nucleotides are TGTGCCAGTAGTATAGAAAGGGACATCATGAACACTGAAGCTTTCTTT. As protein: CASSIERDIMNTEAFF.

This clone was seen a few times. The V and J genes are TRBV6-5 and TRBJ2-7; D not resolved. Germline V CDR1 and CDR2: MNHEY, SVGAGI. This CDR3 contains 11 residues. Trimming pared 4 bases from V and 4 bases from J, leaving 5 bases between. CDR3 DNA sequence: TGTGCCAGCAGTTTCGGATACGAGCAGTACTTC. Amino acids: CASSFGYEQYF.

CDR3: CASSIFGGAYEQYF. The DNA of the CDR3 is TGTGCCAGCAGTATCTTCGGTGGAGCCTACGAGCAGTACTTC. This chain uses TRBV6-1 with TRBJ2-7; the D is unclear. This CDR3 region has 14 residues. V gave up 5 bases and J gave up 2 bases, with 13 bases separating them. The germline V gene encodes CDR1 MNHNS and CDR2 SASEGT.

The sample holds a few counts of this clone. The chain has TRBV7-6 and TRBJ2-7; D is unclear. The V gene lost 5 bases and the J gene lost 0 bases, with 5 bases spanning the gap. Germline V gene sequence: CDR1 SGHVS, CDR2 FNYEAQ. This CDR3 comprises 12 residues. The CDR3: CASSLYSYEQYF. CDR3 DNA sequence: TGTGCCAGCAGCCTCTACTCCTACGAGCAGTACTTC.

V usage is TRBV5-4 and J usage is TRBJ2-2, with 7 positions matching TRBD1. The J segment lost 0 bases and the V segment lost 5 bases, leaving 4 bases of the junction unmatched. The CDR3 runs 15 residues. The germline CDR1 and CDR2 sequences are SGHNT and YYREEE (reference sequence). CDR3 in amino acids: CASRPGTANTGELFF. The CDR3 DNA follows: TGTGCCAGCAGACCCGGGACAGCGAACACCGGGGAGCTGTTTTTT.

The chain links TRBV7-2 to TRBJ1-3; D is uncertain. The CDR3 length is 16 residues. The germline gives CDR1 SGHTA, CDR2 FQGNSA. Deletions cut 5 bases from V and 3 bases from J, with 17 bases between. CDR3 amino acids: CASSRRQISRGNTIYF. CDR3 coding DNA: TGTGCCAGCAGCCGTCGTCAAATTAGCCGTGGAAACACCATATATTTT.

The chain joins TRBV27 to TRBJ2-6; TRBD2 matches at 7 bases. Germline CDR1 and CDR2: MNHEY and SMNVEV (reference sequence). The CDR3 runs to 16 residues. V lost 3 bases, J lost 2 bases, and 4 bases stayed unmatched. CDR3 sequence: CASSFQGGTGANVLTF. Written as DNA, the CDR3 is TGTGCCAGCAGTTTTCAGGGAGGGACTGGGGCCAACGTCCTGACTTTC.

This clone has more than one count but fewer than ten. The V and J genes are TRBV4-3 and TRBJ1-1, with D possibly TRBD1 on 5 matching bases. Germline lookup yields CDR1 LGHNA and CDR2 YSLEER. The V gene lost 5 bases and the J gene lost 5 bases, with 12 bases spanning the gap. CDR3 size: 13 residues. The CDR3 DNA follows: TGCGCCAGCAGCTCGGACACGGGTACTGAAGCTTTCTTT. Translating it yields CASSSDTGTEAFF.

Only one count was recorded for this clone. V is TRBV6-6 and J is TRBJ1-1; D is unclear. Trimming left V 0 bases short and J 2 bases short, with 7 bases between. Germline V gives CDR1 MNHNY, CDR2 SVGAGI (reference sequence). The CDR3 has 14 amino acids. The CDR3 sequence is CASSYSHSNTEAFF. The CDR3 DNA is TGTGCCAGCAGTTACTCCCACAGTAACACTGAAGCTTTCTTT.

V usage is TRBV4-1 and J usage is TRBJ2-7; D may be TRBD1 or TRBD2 (5 bases each). Germline values: CDR1 MGHRA, CDR2 YSYEKL. This CDR3 has 16 residues. V was pared by 0 bases and J by 0 bases, with 12 bases between. The CDR3 here is CASSQDPGPSSYEQYF. The CDR3 region has the DNA TGCGCCAGCAGCCAAGACCCGGGACCTTCCTCCTACGAGCAGTACTTC.

The CDR3 region is CASSPVGRNEKLFF. CDR3 nucleotides: TGTGCCAGCAGCCCGGTGGGGAGGAATGAAAAACTGTTTTTT. This rearrangement joins TRBV28 to TRBJ1-4; D remains unclear. Looked up from germline, CDR1 is MDHEN and CDR2 is SYDVKM. The CDR3 contains 14 residues. With 6 bases removed from V and 5 bases from J, the gap between germline ends came to 13 bases.